The clone carrying this T cell receptor beta chain was counted at least ten times. The antigen is unknown. The TCR beta library used iRepertoire HTBI primers with Arm-PCR amplification of CDR3. TCRdb independently ran MiXCR on the multiplex PCR reads; one entry per CDR3 protein. Seen here are about 310,000 distinct CDR3 sequences, 22% observed once, and the top ten hold more than 50%. The time point: persistent/refractory GD, antithyroid drugs over 5 years with positive TRAb. PBMC-extracted RNA yielded the TCR library. The sample comes from a study of regulatory T cells in long-lasting Graves disease. Germline loops: CDR1 SQVTM, CDR2 ANQGSEA. After removal of 6 bases from V and 3 bases from J, the junction contained 6 bases not matched to a gene. The CDR3 consists of 13 residues. Study-level results: New patients shared fewer public clonotypes (around 880) than persistent patients did (roughly 2,500). TCR diversity was lower in persistent Graves' patients (versus newly diagnosed ones). No thyroid tissue was studied; the work used peripheral blood only.

This TCR came from a female donor with Graves disease. The sequenced sample was peripheral blood mononuclear cells (PBMCs), obtained when the disease was refractory, from a patient treated with antithyroid drugs. The J gene is TRBJ1-1, the V gene TRBV29-1; 8 bases agree with TRBD1. In DNA, the CDR3 is TGCAGCGTCTCAGGGGGCGGGTACACTGAAGCTTTCTTT. It codes for CSVSGGGYTEAFF.